A single sample gave rise to the 31 T cell receptor beta chains below, sequenced in a study of blood T cell repertoires in COVID-19. Data came from immunoSEQ multiplex PCR; TCRdb stores just in-frame clones and leaves some out. The table lists roughly 150,000 clones, around 80% of them singletons. The sequencing sample was made of peripheral blood. These receptors all come from a human donor with acute or convalescent COVID-19. The donor label of this sample is uncertain.

The V and J genes are TRBV30 and TRBJ2-3; D might be TRBD2 (6 bases). Germline CDR1 and CDR2: GTSNPN and SVGIG (reference sequence). Trimming shortened V by 3 bases and J by 3 bases, and 10 bases separated the two germline ends. This CDR3 contains 13 residues. CDR3 sequence reads: CAWRGRGTDTQYF. In nucleotides, the CDR3 is TGTGCCTGGAGAGGTCGGGGGACAGATACGCAGTATTTT. The full variable domain, its missing parts supplied by reference TRBV30 and TRBJ2-3, is SQTIHQWPATLVQPVGSPLSLECTVEGTSNPNLYWYRQAAGRGLQLLFYSVGIGQISSEVPQNLSASRPQDRQFILSSKKLLLSDSGFYLCAWRGRGTDTQYFGPGTRLTVL.

The rearrangement joins TRBV6-5 to TRBJ1-1; D remains ambiguous. The CDR3 covers 13 residues. V lost 8 bases and J lost 3, with 13 bases in between. CDR1 is MNHEY, CDR2 SVGAGI, per germline. The CDR3 DNA is TGTGCCAGCCTTTTACGTCGGGACACTGAAGCTTTCTTT. It translates to CASLLRRDTEAFF.

This clone was seen repeatedly, ten times or more. V gene TRBV7-9 combines with J gene TRBJ2-1; 7 bases match TRBD1. The CDR3 spans 17 residues. CDR1 and CDR2 from the germline V gene are SEHNR and FQNEAQ (reference sequence). The J segment lost 1 base and the V segment lost 4 bases, leaving 10 bases of the junction unmatched. In nucleotides, the CDR3 is TGTGCCAGCAGCTACCTTAAGGGGGCGGCGTCCTACAATGAGCAGTTCTTC. The encoded protein is CASSYLKGAASYNEQFF.

V usage is TRBV7-2 and J usage is TRBJ1-5; 9 bases map to TRBD1. V shed 2 bases and J 8 bases; nucleotides not matched to a gene: 7. The germline CDR1 and CDR2 sequences are SGHTA and FQGNSA. CDR3 size: 15 residues. CDR3 in DNA: TGTGCCAGCAGCTTATGGGGACAGGGTGGGGAGCCCCAGCATTTT. Residues: CASSLWGQGGEPQHF.

This clone has only one observation. The CDR3 DNA reads as TGCGCCAGCAGCTTGGTAGGGAGGAGGACACGTGAAGCTTTCTTT. The encoded protein is CASSLVGRRTREAFF. The J gene is TRBJ1-1, the V gene TRBV5-1; D may be TRBD1 (5 bases). Germline CDR1 and CDR2: SGHRS and YFSETQ. CDR3 length: 15 residues. Trimming pared 0 bases from V and 7 bases from J, leaving 16 bases between.

The rearrangement joins TRBV5-1 to TRBJ2-7, with 11 positions matching TRBD2. Germline CDR1 SGHRS, CDR2 YFSETQ. J gave up 4 bases and V 3 bases, and 6 bases lay outside the gene matches. This CDR3 region has 15 residues. CDR3 DNA sequence: TGCGCCAGCAGCTCAGGACTAGCGGGCGATTACGAGCAGTACTTC. It codes for CASSSGLAGDYEQYF.

The chain uses TRBV25-1 and TRBJ1-1; 7 nucleotides line up with TRBD1. The CDR3 is made up of 12 amino acids. Per germline, CDR1 MGHDK and CDR2 SYGVNS. V was pared by 6 bases and J by 7 bases, with 5 bases of the junction left unmatched. The CDR3 reads CASRRGQSEAFF. CDR3 nucleotide sequence: TGTGCCAGCAGGAGGGGGCAGAGTGAAGCTTTCTTT. Full variable domain (missing parts from reference TRBV25-1 and TRBJ1-1): EADIYQTPRYLVIGTGKKITLECSQTMGHDKMYWYQQDPGMELHLIHYSYGVNSTEKGDLSSESTVSRIRTEHFPLTLESARPSHTSQYLCASRRGQSEAFFGQGTRLTVV.

This clone has only one observation. The gene calls are TRBV11-2 and TRBJ2-6; 8 positions match TRBD1. CDR1 is SGHAT and CDR2 is FQNNGV in the germline V gene. Trimming took 5 bases from V and 1 from J; bases not matched to a gene: 4. The CDR3 consists of 16 residues. CDR3: CASSRDRFSGANVLTF. The DNA of the CDR3 is TGTGCCAGCAGCCGGGACAGGTTTTCTGGGGCCAACGTCCTGACTTTC. Together with reference TRBV11-2 and TRBJ2-6, the CDR3 gives the full variable domain: EAGVAQSPRYKIIEKRQSVAFWCNPISGHATLYWYQQILGQGPKLLIQFQNNGVVDDSQLPKDRFSAERLKGVDSTLKIQPAKLEDSAVYLCASSRDRFSGANVLTFGAGSRLTVL.

In this sample, this clone turned up a few times. This chain links TRBV2 with TRBJ2-1; perhaps TRBD1 as D (5 bases). CDR3 length: 12 amino acids. CDR1 is SNHLY and CDR2 is FYNNEI in the germline V gene. The V and J ends lost 2 bases and 14 bases respectively, with 13 bases between them. The CDR3 loop is CASSELRQGKFF. CDR3 sequence (DNA): TGTGCCAGCAGTGAACTTCGGCAGGGAAAGTTCTTC.

The V call is TRBV5-4, the J call TRBJ2-5; 7 bases map to TRBD1. Trimming removed 4 bases from V and 1 base from J; junction bases left unmatched: 4. CDR1 and CDR2 (germline): SGHNT, YYREEE (reference sequence). This CDR3 spans 14 amino acids. CDR3 nucleotides: TGTGCCAGCAGCAAGGGGACAGTCCAAGAGACCCAGTACTTC. This sequence encodes CASSKGTVQETQYF.

V usage is TRBV19 and J usage is TRBJ1-1; D call uncertain. CDR1 and CDR2 from the germline V gene are LNHDA and SQIVND (reference sequence). Deletions cut 3 bases from V and 2 bases from J, with 10 bases between. This CDR3 has 14 residues. The CDR3 bases are TGTGCCAGTAGTATGGGTACAGCAAACACTGAAGCTTTCTTT. Translated: CASSMGTANTEAFF.

This clone was counted a few times. This sequence joins TRBV10-2 and TRBJ1-1, with D possibly being TRBD1 (5 bases). Trimming shortened V by 5 bases and J by 1 base, and 11 bases separated the two germline ends. This CDR3 has 14 amino acids. Germline CDR1 and CDR2: WSHSY and SAAADI. The CDR3 loop is CASSSVQENTEAFF. DNA of the CDR3: TGCGCCAGCAGTTCCGTACAGGAGAACACTGAAGCTTTCTTT.

This clone has only one observation. The chain carries TRBV19 and TRBJ2-5, with 7 bases aligning to TRBD1. The CDR3 totals 15 residues. Trimming cost V 2 bases and J 4 bases; bases outside gene matches: 7. Germline values: CDR1 LNHDA, CDR2 SQIVND (reference sequence). CDR3 in DNA: TGTGCCAGTAGTATAAGCCGGGGACAGTTAGAGACCCAGTACTTC. Translating it yields CASSISRGQLETQYF.

This chain connects TRBV30 to TRBJ2-7; TRBD1 matches 9 bases. The CDR3 sequence is 14 residues long. Germline CDR1 is GTSNPN and CDR2 is SVGIG (reference sequence). Trimming at V came to 2 bases and at J to 4 bases, leaving 6 bases not matched to a gene. CDR3 amino acids: CAWSTGQGWYEQYF. The CDR3 DNA reads TGTGCCTGGAGTACAGGACAGGGGTGGTACGAGCAGTACTTC.

The chain couples TRBV18 to TRBJ1-1; the D is unclear. CDR1 and CDR2 (germline): KGHSH, LQKENI. The CDR3 covers 12 residues. The V end was cut by 1 base, the J end by 11 bases, with 11 bases between. This chain's CDR3 is CASSPLDTGAFF. The CDR3 DNA reads as TGTGCCAGCTCACCACTAGACACGGGGGCTTTCTTT. Full variable domain (missing parts from reference TRBV18 and TRBJ1-1): NAGVMQNPRHLVRRRGQEARLRCSPMKGHSHVYWYRQLPEEGLKFMVYLQKENIIDESGMPKERFSAEFPKEGPSILRIQQVVRGDSAAYFCASSPLDTGAFFGQGTRLTVV.

The chain recombines TRBV5-6 with TRBJ2-2; D is unclear. The germline V and J ends were trimmed by 2 bases and 2 bases, with 7 bases remaining between them. CDR1 is SGHDT, CDR2 YYEEEE, per germline. The CDR3 has 14 residues. CDR3 sequence reads: CASSFVYNTGELFF. The CDR3 bases are TGTGCCAGCAGCTTTGTGTATAACACCGGGGAGCTGTTTTTT.

This clone has a single count. Germline is not matched at one junction end, which may reflect a read error. The rearrangement uses TRBV12-5 and TRBJ2-4; possible D gene TRBD2, 5 bases. This CDR3 is 20 amino acids long. CDR1 is LGHNT and CDR2 is FRNRAP in the germline V gene. The CDR3 nucleotides read TGTGCTAATGGTTTGGTACCAGTGGGAAGGACCGGGAATGCCAAAAACATTCAGTACTTC. This encodes CANGLVPVGRTGNAKNIQYF. The complete variable domain, with remaining parts taken from reference TRBV12-5 and TRBJ2-4, reads DARVTQTPRHKVTEMGQEVTMRCQPILGHNTVFWYRQTMMQGLELLAYFRNRAPLDDSGMPKDRFSAEMPDATLATLKIQPSEPRDSAVYFCANGLVPVGRTGNAKNIQYFGAGTRLSVL.

This clone was recorded once. The CDR3 DNA sequence: TGTGCCAGCAGCTCCCCGGTAAGGGGCGAGCAGTACTTC. Protein sequence: CASSSPVRGEQYF. The genes are TRBV7-7 and TRBJ2-7, with a weak D call TRBD1 (5 bases). The CDR3 is made up of 13 amino acids. The germline V and J ends were trimmed by 4 bases and 6 bases, with 13 bases remaining between them. The germline CDR1 and CDR2 sequences are SSHAT and FNYEAQ (reference sequence).

This chain joins TRBV5-1 and TRBJ2-5, with 7 nucleotides matching TRBD1. V trimming: 4 bases; J trimming: 4 bases; junction bases outside the gene matches: 10. This CDR3 spans 15 amino acids. In germline, CDR1 is SGHRS, CDR2 YFSETQ. CDR3 coding DNA: TGCGCCAGCAGCCTACAGGGGATGGACGGAGAGACCCAGTACTTC. The encoded protein is CASSLQGMDGETQYF.

This clone has more than one count but fewer than ten. This rearrangement joins TRBV5-1 to TRBJ2-5; TRBD2 agrees at 9 bases. Germline CDR1 SGHRS, CDR2 YFSETQ. The J segment lost 5 bases and the V segment lost 0 bases, leaving 8 bases of the junction unmatched. The CDR3 runs 16 residues. CDR3 region: CASSLGGAGGRETQYF. In DNA form, the CDR3 reads TGCGCCAGCAGCTTGGGCGGAGCGGGGGGCAGGGAGACCCAGTACTTC.

The V gene is TRBV27, the J gene TRBJ2-7; D ambiguous. The CDR3 has 13 amino acids. Germline values: CDR1 MNHEY, CDR2 SMNVEV (reference sequence). V shed 3 bases and J shed 2 bases, with 8 bases lying between them. The CDR3 DNA reads as TGTGCCAGCAGTTTGTCCGTTACCTACGAGCAGTACTTC. Translating it yields CASSLSVTYEQYF.

The chain combines TRBV11-2 with TRBJ2-1; 9 bases map to TRBD2. V lost 0 bases, J lost 7 bases, and 4 bases stayed unmatched. The CDR3 extends over 15 amino acids. Germline CDR1 reads SGHAT; CDR2 reads FQNNGV. The CDR3 bases are TGTGCCAGCAGCTTAGAGCGGGGGGGCGTGAATGAGCAGTTCTTC. It encodes CASSLERGGVNEQFF.

This clone was seen a handful of times. This chain links TRBV7-9 with TRBJ2-1; TRBD2 might be the D (7 bases). Between the trimmed V and J ends, which lost 9 bases and 8 bases, there was a span of 23 bases. CDR1 is SEHNR and CDR2 is FQNEAQ in the germline V gene (reference sequence). The CDR3 sequence is 15 residues long. CDR3 in amino acids: CARTPLWGGQDEQFF. CDR3 DNA: TGTGCCAGGACCCCGCTGTGGGGGGGCCAAGATGAGCAGTTCTTC.

The chain is built from TRBV2 and TRBJ2-2; D unresolved. CDR1 is SNHLY and CDR2 is FYNNEI in the germline V gene. V was cut by 3 bases and J by 0 bases, with 5 bases left in between. The CDR3 has 14 amino acids. CDR3 bases: TGTGCCAGCAGTGATAGCCCGAACACCGGGGAGCTGTTTTTT. It specifies CASSDSPNTGELFF.

The chain carries TRBV30 and TRBJ2-5, with TRBD1 matching 7 bases. J was trimmed by 0 bases and V by 5 bases; bases with no gene match: 6. This CDR3 region has 14 residues. Germline V CDR1 and CDR2: GTSNPN, SVGIG (reference sequence). Written as DNA, the CDR3 is TGTGCCTGGGAACCGGGACAGAACCAAGAGACCCAGTACTTC. Translation: CAWEPGQNQETQYF.

The chain is built from TRBV29-1 and TRBJ1-1, with TRBD1 matching over 8 bases. The CDR3 covers 13 residues. Trimming cost V 6 bases and J 4 bases; bases outside gene matches: 7. From germline, CDR1 is SQVTM and CDR2 ANQGSEA. The CDR3 bases are TGCAGCGTCCGGACAGGGAGGAGCACTGAAGCTTTCTTT. Protein product: CSVRTGRSTEAFF.

The chain joins TRBV25-1 to TRBJ1-2; 9 bases map to TRBD1. J gave up 6 bases and V 6 bases, and 14 bases lay outside the gene matches. The CDR3 totals 16 residues. Germline V gives CDR1 MGHDK, CDR2 SYGVNS. The CDR3 DNA sequence: TGTGCCAGCAGGGAAAGGACAGGGGTCCAGCCGGATGGCTACACCTTC. Translation gives CASRERTGVQPDGYTF.

This clone came up once. This chain uses TRBV29-1 with TRBJ2-1, with D tentatively TRBD2 (5 bases). Germline V gives CDR1 SQVTM, CDR2 ANQGSEA. The length of the CDR3 is 17 residues. V lost 6 bases to trimming and J lost 5 bases, with 26 bases between them. The CDR3 loop is CSVLRASLSALHNEQFF. CDR3 DNA: TGCAGCGTGCTGCGGGCTAGTTTGTCAGCGCTTCACAATGAGCAGTTCTTC.

The chain employs TRBV12-3 or TRBV12-4 and TRBJ2-3; possibly TRBD1 for D (5 bases). This CDR3 region has 13 residues. Between the trimmed V and J ends, which lost 6 bases and 1 base, there was a span of 8 bases. The CDR3 sequence: CASRGPGTDTQYF. The CDR3 DNA sequence: TGTGCCAGCAGGGGGCCCGGCACAGATACGCAGTATTTT.

This chain joins TRBV7-9 and TRBJ1-1, with D tentatively TRBD1 (6 bases). This CDR3 is 14 amino acids long. V dropped 3 bases and J dropped 0 bases, with 8 bases sitting between them. Germline assignment: CDR1 SEHNR and CDR2 FQNEAQ (reference sequence). CDR3 amino acids: CASSFDRLNTEAFF. CDR3 nucleotides: TGTGCCAGCAGCTTTGACAGGCTGAACACTGAAGCTTTCTTT.

V gene TRBV5-4 combines with J gene TRBJ1-4; TRBD1 is a possible D gene (5 bases). This CDR3 is 15 amino acids long. With 0 bases removed from V and 4 bases from J, the gap between germline ends came to 10 bases. Looked up from germline, CDR1 is SGHNT and CDR2 is YYREEE (reference sequence). The CDR3 DNA sequence: TGTGCCAGCAGCTTGGGGCAGGGAAATAATGAAAAACTGTTTTTT. It yields the protein CASSLGQGNNEKLFF.